This record looks at one TCR beta chain sequence and its context. These data originate in a study of sequential checkpoint blockade in melanoma. Treatment specified: randomized to nivolumab then ipilimumab (arm A) or the reverse (arm B). Live CD3+CD8+ CD19− CD56− cells were sorted from PBMCs. Using immunoSEQ multiplex PCR, the repertoire was profiled, and TCRdb retains in-frame clones only, with some absent. Seen here are some 35,000 clones, around nine tenths observed once, and the top ten hold 9.5% to 15%. V lost 8 bases, J lost 2 bases, and 16 bases lay in between. Germline CDR1 LNHNV, CDR2 YYDKDF (reference sequence). The CDR3 sequence is 14 residues long.

This TCR was sampled from a human donor with melanoma. The starting material was CD8+ T cells sorted from blood (inferred from file names), obtained from a patient given nivolumab and ipilimumab in sequence. V gene TRBV15 combines with J gene TRBJ2-7, with D tentatively TRBD2 (6 bases). In DNA, the CDR3 is TGTGCCACCGGGGCGCCCGGGAGTCCCTACGAGCAGTACTTC. This codes for CATGAPGSPYEQYF.